This T cell receptor beta chain was documented in a study of blood T cell repertoires in COVID-19. The wider study: There were acute and convalescent COVID-19 samples, and they came from the United States, Italy and Spain. Sources were T cells, B-cell-depleted T cells, or PBMCs; the material itself was cDNA or gDNA.

Authors' data handling: Estimates of nucleated cell counts were drawn from the amplification of reference gene primers. The data were produced by immunoSEQ multiplex PCR, yet TCRdb's version contains in-frame clones alone and is incomplete. The D gene and trimming were derived from the DNA, and the V and J assignments and clone size from that table. The data hold 150,000 to 200,000 clones, with around 80% observed a single time. The sample consisted of peripheral blood. The receptor's source is a man aged 65 to 79 with active or convalescent COVID-19.

The CDR3 nucleotides are TGTGCCAGCAGTGAGCGGGCCGAAACTGGCTACACCTTC. Amino acid sequence: CASSERAETGYTF. V is TRBV25-1 and J is TRBJ1-2; D unclear. The CDR3 length is 13 residues. Per germline, CDR1 MGHDK and CDR2 SYGVNS. V was shortened by 3 bases and J by 7 bases, with 12 bases between the two germline ends.